This TCR beta chain was recorded in a study of CD8+ T cells in alopecia areata. Study-wide results and caveats: The link between baseline CD8+ expansion and response remains uncertain with one nonresponder. Lesional scalp displayed greater clonality than normal scalp, most notably in alopecia totalis/universalis.

Looked up from germline, CDR1 is SQVTM and CDR2 is ANQGSEA. This CDR3 has 11 residues. V was cut by 3 bases and J by 4 bases, with 3 bases left in between. TCR sequencing used cDNA made by reverse transcription of extracted RNA. Measured with immunoSEQ multiplex PCR; TCRdb has only the in-frame clones, and not every one. This repertoire shows 120,000 or so clones, approximately 60% found once; its top ten account for 5.7%. As concerns this clone: The antigen is undetermined.

The sample's treatment: oral pan-JAK inhibitor, 5-10 mg twice daily. Sequenced material: CD4+ T cells sorted from blood, taken at week 4, from a patient treated with tofacitinib. The sequence came from a human donor with alopecia areata. This chain connects TRBV29-1 to TRBJ2-2; D gene unclear. CDR3 DNA: TGCAGCGTTGAGAGCACCGGGGAGCTGTTTTTT. Translation: CSVESTGELFF.